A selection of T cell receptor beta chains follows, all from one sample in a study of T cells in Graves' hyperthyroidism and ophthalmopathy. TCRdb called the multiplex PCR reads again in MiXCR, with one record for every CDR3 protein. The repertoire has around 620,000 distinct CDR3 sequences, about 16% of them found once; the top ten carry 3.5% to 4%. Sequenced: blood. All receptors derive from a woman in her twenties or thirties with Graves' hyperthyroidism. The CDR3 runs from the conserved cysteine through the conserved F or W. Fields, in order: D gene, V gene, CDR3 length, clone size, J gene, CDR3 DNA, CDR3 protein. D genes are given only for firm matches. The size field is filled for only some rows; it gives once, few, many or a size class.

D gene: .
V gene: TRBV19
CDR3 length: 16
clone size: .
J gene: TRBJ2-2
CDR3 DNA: TGTGCCAGTAGTATAGGAAGAGGGACGAACACCGGGGAGCTGTTTTTT
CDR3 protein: CASSIGRGTNTGELFF

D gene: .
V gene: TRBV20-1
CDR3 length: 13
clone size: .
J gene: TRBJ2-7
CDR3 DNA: TGCAGTGCTTTAAGGCCTACGAGCTACGAGCAGTACTTC
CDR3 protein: CSALRPTSYEQYF

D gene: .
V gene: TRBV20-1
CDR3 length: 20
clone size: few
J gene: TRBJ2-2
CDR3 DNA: TGCAGTGCTAGAGTCAGGGGGGATATCGGCACTTTCTCGAACACCGGGGAGCTGTTTTTT
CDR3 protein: CSARVRGDIGTFSNTGELFF

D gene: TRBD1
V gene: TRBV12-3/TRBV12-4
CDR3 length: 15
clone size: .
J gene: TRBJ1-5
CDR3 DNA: TGTGCCAGCAGCGACGGGACAGCTAGCAATCAGCCCCAGCATTTT
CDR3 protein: CASSDGTASNQPQHF

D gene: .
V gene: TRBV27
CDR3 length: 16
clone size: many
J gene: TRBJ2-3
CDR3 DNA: TGTGCCAGCGCCTCGTGGGGTGCGGAAAACACAGATACGCAGTATTTT
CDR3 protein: CASASWGAENTDTQYF

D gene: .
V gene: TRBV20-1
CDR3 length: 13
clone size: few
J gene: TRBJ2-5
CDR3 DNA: TGCAGTGCGGGCGGCGAGAGTTTGGAGACCCAGTACTTC
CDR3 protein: CSAGGESLETQYF

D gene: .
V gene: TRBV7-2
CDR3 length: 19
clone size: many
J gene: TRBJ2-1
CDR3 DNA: TGTGCCAGCAGCTTAATATCATTAGTTCGGGACAAACTATACAATGAGCAGTTCTTC
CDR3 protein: CASSLISLVRDKLYNEQFF

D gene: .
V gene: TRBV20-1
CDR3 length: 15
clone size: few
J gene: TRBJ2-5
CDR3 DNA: TGCAGTGCTATAGGCCTCGGAGGGCCGGGGGAGACCCAGTACTTC
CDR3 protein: CSAIGLGGPGETQYF

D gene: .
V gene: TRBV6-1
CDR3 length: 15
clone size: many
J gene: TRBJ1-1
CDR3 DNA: TGTGCCAGCAGTGAGTCAACAGGGACGGCCACTGAAGCTTTCTTT
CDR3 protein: CASSESTGTATEAFF

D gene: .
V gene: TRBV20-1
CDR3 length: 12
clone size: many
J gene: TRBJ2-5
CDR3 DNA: TGCAGTGCTTCAAGGGAGAAAGAGACCCAGTACTTC
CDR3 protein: CSASREKETQYF

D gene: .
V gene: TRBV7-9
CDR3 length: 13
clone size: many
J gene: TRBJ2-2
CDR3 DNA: TGTGCCAGGGGGCAGGTCAACACCGGGGAGCTGTTTTTT
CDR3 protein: CARGQVNTGELFF

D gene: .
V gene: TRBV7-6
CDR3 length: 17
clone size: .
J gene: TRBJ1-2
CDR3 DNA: TGTGCCAGCAGCCCAGCCCTTCGGGGGGCGCTTGGCTATGGCTACACCTTC
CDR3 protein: CASSPALRGALGYGYTF

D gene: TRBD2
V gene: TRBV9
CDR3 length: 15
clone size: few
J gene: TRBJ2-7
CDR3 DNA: TGTGCCAGCAGCGTAGCACTAGCGGGATCCTACGAGCAGTACTTC
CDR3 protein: CASSVALAGSYEQYF

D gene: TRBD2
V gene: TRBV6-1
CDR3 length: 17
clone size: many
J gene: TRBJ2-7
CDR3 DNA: TGTGCCAGCAGCTCCTTAGCTACCAGCGGGAGTACCTTCGAGCAGTACTTC
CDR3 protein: CASSSLATSGSTFEQYF

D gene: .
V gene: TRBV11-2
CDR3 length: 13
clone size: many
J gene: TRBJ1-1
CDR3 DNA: TGTGCCAGCAGCCCTTGGGAGAGCACTGAAGCTTTCTTT
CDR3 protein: CASSPWESTEAFF

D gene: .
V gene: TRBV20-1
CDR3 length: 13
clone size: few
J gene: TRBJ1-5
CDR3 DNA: TGCAGTGCTAGAGATAAGTGGGATCAGCCCCAGCATTTT
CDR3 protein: CSARDKWDQPQHF

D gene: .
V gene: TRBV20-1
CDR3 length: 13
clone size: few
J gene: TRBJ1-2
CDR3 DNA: TGCAGTGCTAGAAGACAGGATACCTATGGCTACACCTTC
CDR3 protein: CSARRQDTYGYTF

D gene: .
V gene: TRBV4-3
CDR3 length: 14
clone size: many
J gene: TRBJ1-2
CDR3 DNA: TGCGCCAGCAGCCAAGACAGGACCAACTATGGCTACACCTTC
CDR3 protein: CASSQDRTNYGYTF

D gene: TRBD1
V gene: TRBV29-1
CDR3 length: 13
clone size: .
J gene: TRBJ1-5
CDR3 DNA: TGCAGCGTAGCTCAGGGGGAAGATCAGCCCCAGCATTTT
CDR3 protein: CSVAQGEDQPQHF

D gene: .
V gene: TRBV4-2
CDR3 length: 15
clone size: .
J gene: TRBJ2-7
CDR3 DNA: TGTGCCAGCAGCCCACGGGCAGGAGATAGCTACGAGCAGTACTTC
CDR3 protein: CASSPRAGDSYEQYF

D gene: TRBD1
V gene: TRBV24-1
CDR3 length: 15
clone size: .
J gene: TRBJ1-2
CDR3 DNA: TGTGCCACCAGTGCGGGGACAGGGGGATTTTATGGCTACACCTTC
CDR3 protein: CATSAGTGGFYGYTF

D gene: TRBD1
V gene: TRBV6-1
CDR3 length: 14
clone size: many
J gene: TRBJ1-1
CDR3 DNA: TGTGCCAGCAGACAGGGGGGTATGGTCCCTGAAGCTTTCTTT
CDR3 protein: CASRQGGMVPEAFF

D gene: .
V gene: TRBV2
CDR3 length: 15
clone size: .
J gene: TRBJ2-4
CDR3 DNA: TGTGCCAGCACAGGGGGGTTACTAGCCAAAAACATTCAGTACTTC
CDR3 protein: CASTGGLLAKNIQYF

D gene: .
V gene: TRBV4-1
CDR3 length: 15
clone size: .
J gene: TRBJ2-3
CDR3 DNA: TGCGCCAGCAGCCAAGGCAGTACCAGCACAGATACGCAGTATTTT
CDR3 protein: CASSQGSTSTDTQYF

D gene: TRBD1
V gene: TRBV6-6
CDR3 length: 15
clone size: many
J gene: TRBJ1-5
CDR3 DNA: TGTGCCAGCAGTTACGGGACAGGGGTAACTCAGCCCCAGCATTTT
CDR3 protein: CASSYGTGVTQPQHF

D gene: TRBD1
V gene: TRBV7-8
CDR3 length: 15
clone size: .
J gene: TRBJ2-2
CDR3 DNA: TGTGCCAGCAGAAGAGGACAGGGTATCATCGGGGAGCTGTTTTTT
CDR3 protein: CASRRGQGIIGELFF

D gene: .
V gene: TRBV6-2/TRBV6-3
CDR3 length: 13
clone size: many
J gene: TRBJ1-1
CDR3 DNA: TGTGCCAGCAGGCGTACAGGGAACACTGAAGCTTTCTTT
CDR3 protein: CASRRTGNTEAFF

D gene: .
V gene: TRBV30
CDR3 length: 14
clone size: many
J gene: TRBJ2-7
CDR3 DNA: TGTGCCTGGAGTTCCCTTGCGAGGTCCTACGAGCAGTACTTC
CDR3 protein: CAWSSLARSYEQYF

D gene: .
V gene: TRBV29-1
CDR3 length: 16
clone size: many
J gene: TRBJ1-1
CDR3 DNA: TGCAGCGTTGTGGAGAGGGTAACGGTGGTGAACACTGAAGCTTTCTTT
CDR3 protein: CSVVERVTVVNTEAFF

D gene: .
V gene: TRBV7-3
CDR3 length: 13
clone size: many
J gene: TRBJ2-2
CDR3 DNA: TGTGCCAGCAGCGCTACTCCGGCCGGGGAGCTGTTTTTT
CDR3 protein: CASSATPAGELFF

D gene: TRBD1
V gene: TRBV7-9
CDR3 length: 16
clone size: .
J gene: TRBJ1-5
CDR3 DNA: TGTGCCAGCAGCTTAGTGGGCCGGACAGGTCGGGAGCCCCAGCATTTT
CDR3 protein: CASSLVGRTGREPQHF

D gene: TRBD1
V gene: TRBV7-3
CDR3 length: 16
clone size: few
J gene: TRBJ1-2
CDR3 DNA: TGTGCCAGCAGCCCTACCCCGGGACAGGGGGCAGATGGCTACACCTTC
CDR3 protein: CASSPTPGQGADGYTF